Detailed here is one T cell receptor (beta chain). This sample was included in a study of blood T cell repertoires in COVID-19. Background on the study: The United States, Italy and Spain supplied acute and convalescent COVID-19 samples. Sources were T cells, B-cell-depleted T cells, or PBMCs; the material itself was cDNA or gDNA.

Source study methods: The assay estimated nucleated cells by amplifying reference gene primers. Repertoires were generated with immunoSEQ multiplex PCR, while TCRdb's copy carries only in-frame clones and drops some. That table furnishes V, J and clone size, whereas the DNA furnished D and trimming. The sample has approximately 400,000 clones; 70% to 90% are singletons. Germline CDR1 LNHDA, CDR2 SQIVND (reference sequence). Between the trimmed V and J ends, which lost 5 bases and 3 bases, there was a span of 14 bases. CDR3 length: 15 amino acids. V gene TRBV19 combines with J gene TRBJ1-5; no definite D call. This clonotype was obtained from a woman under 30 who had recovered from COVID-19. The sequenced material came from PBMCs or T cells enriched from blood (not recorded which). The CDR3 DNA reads TGTGCCAGTAGTTTGACACCTTACCCCAATCAGCCCCAGCATTTT. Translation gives CASSLTPYPNQPQHF.